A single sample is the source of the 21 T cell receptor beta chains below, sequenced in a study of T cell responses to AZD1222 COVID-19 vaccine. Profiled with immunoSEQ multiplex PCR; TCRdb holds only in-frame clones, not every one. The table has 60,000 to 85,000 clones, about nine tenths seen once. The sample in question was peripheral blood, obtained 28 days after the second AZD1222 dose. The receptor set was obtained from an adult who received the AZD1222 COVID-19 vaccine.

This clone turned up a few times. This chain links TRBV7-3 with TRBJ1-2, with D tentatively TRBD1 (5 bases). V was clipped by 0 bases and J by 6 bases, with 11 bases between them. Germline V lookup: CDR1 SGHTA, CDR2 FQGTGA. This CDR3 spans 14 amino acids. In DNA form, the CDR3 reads TGTGCCAGCAGCTTAACGGGGCGCGAGGATGGCTACACCTTC. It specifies CASSLTGREDGYTF.

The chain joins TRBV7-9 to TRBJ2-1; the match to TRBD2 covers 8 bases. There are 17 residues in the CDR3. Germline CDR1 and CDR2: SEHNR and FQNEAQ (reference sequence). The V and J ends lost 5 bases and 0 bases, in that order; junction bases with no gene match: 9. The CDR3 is CASSNPREGFSYNEQFF. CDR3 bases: TGTGCCAGCAGCAACCCTCGGGAGGGATTCTCCTACAATGAGCAGTTCTTC.

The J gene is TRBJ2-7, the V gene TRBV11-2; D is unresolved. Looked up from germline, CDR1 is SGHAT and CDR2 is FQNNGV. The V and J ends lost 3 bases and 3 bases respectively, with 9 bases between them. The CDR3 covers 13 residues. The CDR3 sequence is CASSFPANYEQYF. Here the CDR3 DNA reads TGTGCCAGCAGCTTCCCGGCGAACTACGAGCAGTACTTC. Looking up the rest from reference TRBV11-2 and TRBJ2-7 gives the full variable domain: EAGVAQSPRYKIIEKRQSVAFWCNPISGHATLYWYQQILGQGPKLLIQFQNNGVVDDSQLPKDRFSAERLKGVDSTLKIQPAKLEDSAVYLCASSFPANYEQYFGPGTRLTVT.

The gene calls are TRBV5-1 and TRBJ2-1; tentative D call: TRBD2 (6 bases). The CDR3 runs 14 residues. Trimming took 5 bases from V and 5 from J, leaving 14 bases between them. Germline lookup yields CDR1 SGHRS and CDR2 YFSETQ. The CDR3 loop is CASRRASDHNEQFF. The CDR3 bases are TGCGCCAGCAGGCGGGCTAGCGATCACAATGAGCAGTTCTTC.

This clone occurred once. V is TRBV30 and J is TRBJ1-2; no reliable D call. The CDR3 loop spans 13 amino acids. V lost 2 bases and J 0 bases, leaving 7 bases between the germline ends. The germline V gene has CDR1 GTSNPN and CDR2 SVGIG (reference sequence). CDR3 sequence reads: CAWSRGTNYGYTF. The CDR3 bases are TGTGCCTGGAGTAGAGGAACTAACTATGGCTACACCTTC.

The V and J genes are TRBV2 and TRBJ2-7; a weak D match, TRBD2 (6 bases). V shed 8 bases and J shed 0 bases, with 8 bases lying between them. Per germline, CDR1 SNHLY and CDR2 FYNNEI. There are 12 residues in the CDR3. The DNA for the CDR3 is TGTGCCAGCGAGGGACTCTCCTACGAGCAGTACTTC. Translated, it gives CASEGLSYEQYF.

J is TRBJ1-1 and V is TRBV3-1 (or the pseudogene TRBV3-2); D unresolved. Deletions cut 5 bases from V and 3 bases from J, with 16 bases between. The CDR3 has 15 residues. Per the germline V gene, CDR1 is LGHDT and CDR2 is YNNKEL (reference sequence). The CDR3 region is CASSSSGLKDTEAFF. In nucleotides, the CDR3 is TGTGCCAGCAGCTCCTCTGGGTTGAAGGACACTGAAGCTTTCTTT.

Written as DNA, the CDR3 is TGTGCCAGCAGCTTGACGCTACAGGGGGAAAATGGTGAAGCTTTCTTT. This encodes CASSLTLQGENGEAFF. The chain links TRBV5-6 to TRBJ1-1, with 8 bases identical to TRBD1. V was pared by 1 base and J by 7 bases, with 12 bases of the junction left unmatched. CDR1 SGHDT and CDR2 YYEEEE come from the germline V gene. This CDR3 region has 16 residues. Full variable domain (rest looked up from reference TRBV5-6 and TRBJ1-1): DAGVTQSPTHLIKTRGQQVTLRCSPKSGHDTVSWYQQALGQGPQFIFQYYEEEERQRGNFPDRFSGHQFPNYSSELNVNALLLGDSALYLCASSLTLQGENGEAFFGQGTRLTVV.

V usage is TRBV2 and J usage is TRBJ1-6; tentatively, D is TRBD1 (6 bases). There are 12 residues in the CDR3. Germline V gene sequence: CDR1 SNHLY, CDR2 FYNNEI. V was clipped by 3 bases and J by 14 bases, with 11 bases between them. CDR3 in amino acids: CASSEAGTSLHF. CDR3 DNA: TGTGCCAGCAGTGAGGCCGGGACATCCCTCCACTTT. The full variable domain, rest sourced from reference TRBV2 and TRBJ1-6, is EPEVTQTPSHQVTQMGQEVILRCVPISNHLYFYWYRQILGQKVEFLVSFYNNEISEKSEIFDDQFSVERPDGSNFTLKIRSTKLEDSAMYFCASSEAGTSLHFGNGTRLTVT.

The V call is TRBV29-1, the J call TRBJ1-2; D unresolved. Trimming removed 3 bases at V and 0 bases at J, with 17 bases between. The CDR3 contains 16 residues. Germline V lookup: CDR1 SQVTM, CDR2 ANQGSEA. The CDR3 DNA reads TGCAGCGTTGATAACGGAGTTAGGTGGCCTAACTATGGCTACACCTTC. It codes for CSVDNGVRWPNYGYTF. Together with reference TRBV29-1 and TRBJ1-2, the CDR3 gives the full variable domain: SAVISQKPSRDICQRGTSLTIQCQVDSQVTMMFWYRQQPGQSLTLIATANQGSEATYESGFVIDKFPISRPNLTFSTLTVSNMSPEDSSIYLCSVDNGVRWPNYGYTFGSGTRLTVV.

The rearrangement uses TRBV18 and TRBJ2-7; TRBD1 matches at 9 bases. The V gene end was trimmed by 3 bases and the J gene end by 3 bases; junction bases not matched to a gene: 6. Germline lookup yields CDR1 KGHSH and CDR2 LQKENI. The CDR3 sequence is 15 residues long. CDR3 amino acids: CASSPGTGKDYEQYF. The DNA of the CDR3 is TGTGCCAGCTCACCCGGGACAGGGAAAGACTACGAGCAGTACTTC.

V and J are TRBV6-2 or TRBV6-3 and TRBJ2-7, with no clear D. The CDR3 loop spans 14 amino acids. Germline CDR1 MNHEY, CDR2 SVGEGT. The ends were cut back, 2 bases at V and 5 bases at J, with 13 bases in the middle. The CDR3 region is CASSYPTWENEQYF. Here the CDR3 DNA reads TGTGCCAGCAGTTACCCCACCTGGGAAAACGAGCAGTACTTC.

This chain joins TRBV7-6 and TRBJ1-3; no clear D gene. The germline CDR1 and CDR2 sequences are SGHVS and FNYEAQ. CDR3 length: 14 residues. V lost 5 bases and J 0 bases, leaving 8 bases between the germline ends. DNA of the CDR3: TGTGCCAGCAGCCGTCGGGACTCTGGAAACACCATATATTTT. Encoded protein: CASSRRDSGNTIYF.

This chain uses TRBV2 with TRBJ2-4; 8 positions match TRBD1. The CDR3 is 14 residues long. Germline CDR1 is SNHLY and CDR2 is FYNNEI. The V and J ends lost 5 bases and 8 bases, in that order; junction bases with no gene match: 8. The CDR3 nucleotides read TGTGCCAGCAGTAGCAGGGGGCTAGGGGACATTCAGTACTTC. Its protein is CASSSRGLGDIQYF.

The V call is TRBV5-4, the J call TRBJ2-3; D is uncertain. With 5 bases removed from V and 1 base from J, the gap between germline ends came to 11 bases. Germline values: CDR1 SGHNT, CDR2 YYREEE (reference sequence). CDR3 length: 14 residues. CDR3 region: CASSRWIGTDTQYF. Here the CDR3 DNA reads TGTGCCAGCAGTCGCTGGATAGGCACAGATACGCAGTATTTT. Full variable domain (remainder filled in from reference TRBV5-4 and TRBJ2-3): ETGVTQSPTHLIKTRGQQVTLRCSSQSGHNTVSWYQQALGQGPQFIFQYYREEENGRGNFPPRFSGLQFPNYSSELNVNALELDDSALYLCASSRWIGTDTQYFGPGTRLTVL.

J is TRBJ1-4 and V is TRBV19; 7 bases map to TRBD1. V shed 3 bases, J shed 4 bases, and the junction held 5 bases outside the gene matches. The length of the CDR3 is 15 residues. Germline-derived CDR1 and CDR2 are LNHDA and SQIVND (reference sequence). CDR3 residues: CASSITGTDNEKLFF. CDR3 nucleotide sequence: TGTGCCAGTAGTATCACGGGGACAGATAATGAAAAACTGTTTTTT.

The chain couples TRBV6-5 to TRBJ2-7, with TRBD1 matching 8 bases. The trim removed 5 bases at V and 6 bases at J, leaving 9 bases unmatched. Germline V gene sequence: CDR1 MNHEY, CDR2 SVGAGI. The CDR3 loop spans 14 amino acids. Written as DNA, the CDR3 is TGTGCCAGCAGTACGACCGGGACAGGAGGCGAGCAGTACTTC. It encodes CASSTTGTGGEQYF.

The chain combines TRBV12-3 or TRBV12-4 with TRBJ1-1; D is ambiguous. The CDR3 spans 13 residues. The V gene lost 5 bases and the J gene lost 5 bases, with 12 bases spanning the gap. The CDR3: CASSLRAATEAFF. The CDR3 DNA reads TGTGCCAGCAGTCTCCGGGCAGCGACTGAAGCTTTCTTT.

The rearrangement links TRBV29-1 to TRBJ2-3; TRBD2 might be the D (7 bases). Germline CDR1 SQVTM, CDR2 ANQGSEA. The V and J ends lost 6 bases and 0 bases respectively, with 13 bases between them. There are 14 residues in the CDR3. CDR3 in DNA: TGCAGCGTAGTACCGGGGGGCAGCACAGATACGCAGTATTTT. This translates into CSVVPGGSTDTQYF.

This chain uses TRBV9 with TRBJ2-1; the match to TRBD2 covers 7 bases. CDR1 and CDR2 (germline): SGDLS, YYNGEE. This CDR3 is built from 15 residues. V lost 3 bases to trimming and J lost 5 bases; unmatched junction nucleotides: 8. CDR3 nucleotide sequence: TGTGCCAGCAGCGCCAGTGGGGGGGAGGACAATGAGCAGTTCTTC. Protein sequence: CASSASGGEDNEQFF.

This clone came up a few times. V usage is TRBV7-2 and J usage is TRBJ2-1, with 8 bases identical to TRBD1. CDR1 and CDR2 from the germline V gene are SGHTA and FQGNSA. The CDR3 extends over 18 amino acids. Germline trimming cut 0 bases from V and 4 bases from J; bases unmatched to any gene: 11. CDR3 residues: CASSLAPTRQGLYNEQFF. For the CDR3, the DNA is TGTGCCAGCAGCTTAGCTCCGACTCGACAGGGGTTGTACAATGAGCAGTTCTTC.